This is a list of T cell receptor beta chains from one sample in a study of identical twins. TCRdb recomputed calls from the 5' RACE reads with MiXCR, one row per CDR3 protein. The sample contains over 200,000 distinct CDR3 sequences, over 9.5% of which appear only once. Specimen: memory T cells sorted from blood. The receptor source for this set is a man between 45 and 60 years old in good health. Each CDR3 is given with its conserved first and last residue. D genes are given only for firm matches. Size tells how often a clone was seen (once, few, many) or the class of an expanded clone, and some rows leave it out.

d_call	v_call	j_call	cdr3_length	clone_size	cdr3_aa	cdr3_nt
TRBD2	TRBV18	TRBJ2-1	15	NA	CASSPGGGLRDEQFF	TGTGCCAGCTCCCCAGGCGGGGGGTTGAGGGATGAGCAGTTCTTC
NA	TRBV5-5	TRBJ1-4	16	once	CASSLNVAMGNEKLFF	TGTGCCAGCAGCTTGAATGTGGCTATGGGTAATGAAAAACTGTTTTTT
NA	TRBV29-1	TRBJ1-2	11	many	CSVLSYYGYTF	TGCAGCGTATTATCGTACTATGGCTACACCTTC
NA	TRBV4-1	TRBJ2-2	18	NA	CASSHYNPGALNTGELFF	TGCGCCAGCAGCCATTACAATCCCGGGGCATTGAACACCGGGGAGCTGTTTTTT
NA	TRBV5-1	TRBJ1-1	14	many	CASSLVGLNTEAFF	TGCGCCAGCAGCTTGGTAGGACTGAACACTGAAGCTTTCTTT
NA	TRBV5-1	TRBJ2-5	15	many	CASSPRTSKAVTQYF	TGCGCCAGCAGCCCCCGGACATCAAAAGCGGTAACCCAGTACTTC
TRBD1	TRBV2	TRBJ2-3	13	NA	CASRVRGQDTQYF	TGTGCCAGCAGGGTAAGGGGGCAAGATACGCAGTATTTT
NA	TRBV5-1	TRBJ2-1	16	NA	CASSLDVDRGYNEQFF	TGCGCCAGCAGCTTGGACGTAGATCGGGGCTACAATGAGCAGTTCTTC
NA	TRBV11-2	TRBJ1-6	14	NA	CASSFPTDNSPLHF	TGTGCCAGCAGCTTTCCGACAGACAATTCACCCCTCCACTTT
TRBD2	TRBV11-1	TRBJ2-3	19	NA	CASSSGTSGGPNPVDTQYF	TGTGCCAGCAGCTCCGGGACTAGCGGGGGCCCAAATCCCGTAGATACGCAGTATTTT
NA	TRBV20-1	TRBJ2-3	12	NA	CSANPLGDTQYF	TGCAGTGCGAACCCACTAGGGGATACGCAGTATTTT
TRBD1	TRBV4-1	TRBJ2-2	16	NA	CASSHLGQGGIGELFF	TGCGCCAGCAGCCACCTGGGACAGGGGGGGATCGGGGAGCTGTTTTTT
NA	TRBV7-9	TRBJ1-2	11	few	CASRSGPSGFF	TGTGCCAGCAGGTCGGGACCTTCGGGCTTCTTC
TRBD2	TRBV13	TRBJ2-1	15	few	CASSFFAGAYNEQFF	TGTGCCAGCAGCTTTTTTGCGGGAGCCTACAATGAGCAGTTCTTC
NA	TRBV12-3/TRBV12-4	TRBJ1-4	15	many	CASSSRERHNEKLFF	TGTGCCAGCAGTTCGAGGGAGCGGCACAATGAAAAACTGTTTTTT
NA	TRBV29-1	TRBJ2-5	12	medium-sized	CSVEGDRQTQYF	TGCAGCGTTGAGGGGGATAGGCAGACCCAGTACTTC
TRBD2	TRBV3-1	TRBJ2-1	15	NA	CASSQDPGLAGGMFF	TGTGCCAGCAGCCAAGATCCCGGACTAGCGGGGGGGATGTTCTTC
NA	TRBV7-2	TRBJ2-2	15	NA	CASSLNTANTGELFF	TGTGCCAGCAGCTTAAACACCGCGAACACCGGGGAGCTGTTTTTT
NA	TRBV6-2/TRBV6-3	TRBJ2-4	17	few	CASSYSSRDLAKNIQYF	TGTGCCAGCAGTTACTCGTCGAGAGATTTAGCCAAAAACATTCAGTACTTC
NA	TRBV20-1	TRBJ2-6	15	NA	CSASPGGSGANVLTF	TGCAGTGCTAGTCCCGGGGGCTCTGGGGCCAACGTCCTGACTTTC
NA	TRBV27	TRBJ1-5	13	few	CASSLVWGQPQHF	TGTGCCAGCAGTTTAGTATGGGGGCAGCCCCAGCATTTT
NA	TRBV4-2	TRBJ2-3	16	few	CASSQGGLLSTDTQYF	TGTGCCAGCAGCCAAGGGGGTCTACTTAGCACAGATACGCAGTATTTT
TRBD2	TRBV4-2	TRBJ2-7	17	many	CASSRGAGTTTSYEQYF	TGTGCCAGCAGCCGCGGAGCCGGGACTACTACCTCCTACGAGCAGTACTTC
NA	TRBV19	TRBJ1-5	15	NA	CASSTTGTQNQPQHF	TGTGCCAGTAGTACGACCGGGACACAGAATCAGCCCCAGCATTTT
NA	TRBV6-5	TRBJ1-2	11	many	CASSNRVRYTF	TGTGCCAGCAGCAACAGGGTACGCTACACCTTC
NA	TRBV3-1	TRBJ2-7	15	NA	CASSRAQWSSYEQYF	TGTGCCAGCAGCCGCGCCCAGTGGTCCAGCTACGAGCAGTACTTC
TRBD1	TRBV12-3/TRBV12-4	TRBJ1-2	13	many	CASSSGQGSGYTF	TGTGCCAGCAGTTCAGGACAGGGTTCGGGCTACACCTTC
NA	TRBV28	TRBJ2-1	13	NA	CASNRDTYNEQFF	TGTGCCAGCAACCGGGACACTTACAATGAGCAGTTCTTC
TRBD1	TRBV6-2/TRBV6-3	TRBJ1-5	15	few	CASRQIDRADQPQHF	TGTGCCAGCAGGCAGATCGACAGGGCCGATCAGCCCCAGCATTTT